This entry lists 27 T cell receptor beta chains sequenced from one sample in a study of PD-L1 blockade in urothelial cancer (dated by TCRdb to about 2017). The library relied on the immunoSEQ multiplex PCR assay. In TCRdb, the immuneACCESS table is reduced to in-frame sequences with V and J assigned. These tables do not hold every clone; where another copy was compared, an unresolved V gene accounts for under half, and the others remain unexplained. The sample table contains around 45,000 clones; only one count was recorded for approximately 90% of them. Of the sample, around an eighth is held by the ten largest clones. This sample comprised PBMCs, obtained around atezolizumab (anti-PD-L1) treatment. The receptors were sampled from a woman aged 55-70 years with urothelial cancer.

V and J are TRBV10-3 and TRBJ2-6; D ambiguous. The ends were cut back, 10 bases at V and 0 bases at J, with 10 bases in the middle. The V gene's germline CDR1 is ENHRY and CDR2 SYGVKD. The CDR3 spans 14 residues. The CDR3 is CASQSGSGANVLTF. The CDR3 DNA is TGTGCCAGCCAATCGGGCTCTGGGGCCAACGTCCTGACTTTC.

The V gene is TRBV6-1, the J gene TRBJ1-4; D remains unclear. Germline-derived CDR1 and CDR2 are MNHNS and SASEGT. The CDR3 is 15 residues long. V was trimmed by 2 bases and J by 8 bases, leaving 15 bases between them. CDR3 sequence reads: CASSELGTGEEKLFF. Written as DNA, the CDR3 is TGTGCCAGCAGTGAATTGGGCACCGGGGAGGAAAAACTGTTTTTT.

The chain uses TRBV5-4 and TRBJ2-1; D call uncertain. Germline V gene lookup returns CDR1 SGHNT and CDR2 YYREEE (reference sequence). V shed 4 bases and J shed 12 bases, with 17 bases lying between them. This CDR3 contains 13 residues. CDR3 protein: CASSVNVNNWQFF. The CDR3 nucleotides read TGTGCCAGCAGCGTAAACGTCAATAACTGGCAGTTCTTC.

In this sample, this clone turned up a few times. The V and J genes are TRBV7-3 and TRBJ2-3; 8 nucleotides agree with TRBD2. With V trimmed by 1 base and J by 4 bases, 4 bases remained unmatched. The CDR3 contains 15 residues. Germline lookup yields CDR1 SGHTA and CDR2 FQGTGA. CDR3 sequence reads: CASSLNGGAPDTQYF. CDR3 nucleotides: TGTGCCAGCAGCTTAAACGGGGGGGCCCCAGATACGCAGTATTTT.

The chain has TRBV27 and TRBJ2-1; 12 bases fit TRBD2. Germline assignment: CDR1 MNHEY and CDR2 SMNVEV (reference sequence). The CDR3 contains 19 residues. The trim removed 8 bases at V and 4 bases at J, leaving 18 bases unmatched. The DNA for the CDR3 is TGTGCCAGCCCCTTTGACGGACCTAGCGGGAGGGCCTCATACAATGAGCAGTTCTTC. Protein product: CASPFDGPSGRASYNEQFF.

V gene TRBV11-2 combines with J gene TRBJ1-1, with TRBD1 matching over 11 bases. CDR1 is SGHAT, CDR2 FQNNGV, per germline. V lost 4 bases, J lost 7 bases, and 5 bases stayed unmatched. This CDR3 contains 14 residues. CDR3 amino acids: CASSSLDRGLEAFF. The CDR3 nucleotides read TGTGCCAGCAGCTCACTGGACAGGGGGCTTGAAGCTTTCTTT.

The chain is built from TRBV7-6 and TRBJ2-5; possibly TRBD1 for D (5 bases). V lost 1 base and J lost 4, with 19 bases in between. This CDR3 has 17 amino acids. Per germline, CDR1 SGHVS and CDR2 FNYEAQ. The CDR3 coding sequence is TGTGCCAGCAGCTTAGTTCTATCTCGGTGGGGCATAGAGACCCAGTACTTC. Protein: CASSLVLSRWGIETQYF. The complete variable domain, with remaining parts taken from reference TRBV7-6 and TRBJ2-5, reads GAGVSQSPRYKVTKRGQDVALRCDPISGHVSLYWYRQALGQGPEFLTYFNYEAQQDKSGLPNDRFSAERPEGSISTLTIQRTEQRDSAMYRCASSLVLSRWGIETQYFGPGTRLLVL.

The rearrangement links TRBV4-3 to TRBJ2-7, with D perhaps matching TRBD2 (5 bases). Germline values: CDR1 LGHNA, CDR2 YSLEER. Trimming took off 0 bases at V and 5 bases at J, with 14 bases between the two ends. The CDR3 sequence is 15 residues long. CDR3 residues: CASSQDPEAGDEQYF. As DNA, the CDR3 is TGCGCCAGCAGCCAAGACCCGGAGGCTGGGGACGAGCAGTACTTC.

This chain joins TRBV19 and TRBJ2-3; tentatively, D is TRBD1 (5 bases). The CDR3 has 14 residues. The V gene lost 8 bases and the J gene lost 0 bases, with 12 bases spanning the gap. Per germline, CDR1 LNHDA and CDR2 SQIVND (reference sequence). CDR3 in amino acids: CASGLDSSTDTQYF. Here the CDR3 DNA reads TGTGCCAGTGGGCTCGACAGTAGCACAGATACGCAGTATTTT.

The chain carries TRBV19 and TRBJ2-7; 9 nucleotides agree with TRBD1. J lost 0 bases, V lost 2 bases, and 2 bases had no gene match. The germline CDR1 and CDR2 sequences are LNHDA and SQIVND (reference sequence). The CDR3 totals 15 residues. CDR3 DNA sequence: TGTGCCAGTAGTATACCGGGACAGGGCTCCTACGAGCAGTACTTC. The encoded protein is CASSIPGQGSYEQYF.

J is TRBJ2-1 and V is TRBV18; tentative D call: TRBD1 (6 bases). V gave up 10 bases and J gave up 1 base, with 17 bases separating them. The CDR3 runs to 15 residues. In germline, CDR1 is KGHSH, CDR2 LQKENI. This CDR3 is CATRTSGASYNEQFF. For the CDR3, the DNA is TGTGCCACCAGGACCTCAGGGGCATCCTACAATGAGCAGTTCTTC. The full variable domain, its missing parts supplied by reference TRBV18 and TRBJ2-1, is NAGVMQNPRHLVRRRGQEARLRCSPMKGHSHVYWYRQLPEEGLKFMVYLQKENIIDESGMPKERFSAEFPKEGPSILRIQQVVRGDSAAYFCATRTSGASYNEQFFGPGTRLTVL.

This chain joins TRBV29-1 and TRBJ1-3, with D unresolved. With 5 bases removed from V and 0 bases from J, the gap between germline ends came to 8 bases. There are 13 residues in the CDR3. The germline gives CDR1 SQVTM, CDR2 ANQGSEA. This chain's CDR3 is CSVIPSSGNTIYF. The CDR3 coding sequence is TGCAGCGTTATCCCGAGCTCTGGAAACACCATATATTTT.

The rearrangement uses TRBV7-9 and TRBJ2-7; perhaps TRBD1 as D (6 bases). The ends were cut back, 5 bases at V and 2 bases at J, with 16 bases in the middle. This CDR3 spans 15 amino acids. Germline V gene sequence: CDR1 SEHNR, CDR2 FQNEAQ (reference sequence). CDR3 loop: CASSGRQAIAYEQYF. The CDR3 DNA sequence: TGTGCCAGCAGCGGAAGACAGGCAATCGCCTACGAGCAGTACTTC.

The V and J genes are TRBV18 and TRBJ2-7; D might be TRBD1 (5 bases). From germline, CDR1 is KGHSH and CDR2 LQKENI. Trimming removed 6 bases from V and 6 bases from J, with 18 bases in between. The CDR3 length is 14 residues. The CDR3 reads CASSYTTAYVEQYF. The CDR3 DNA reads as TGTGCCAGCTCCTATACGACAGCCTACGTCGAGCAGTACTTC.

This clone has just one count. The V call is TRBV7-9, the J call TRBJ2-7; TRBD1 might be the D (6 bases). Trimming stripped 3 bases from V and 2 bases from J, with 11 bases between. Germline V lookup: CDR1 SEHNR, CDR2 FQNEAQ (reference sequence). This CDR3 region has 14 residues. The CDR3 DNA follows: TGTGCCAGCAGCTTTAGAAACAGGGCCTACGAGCAGTACTTC. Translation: CASSFRNRAYEQYF. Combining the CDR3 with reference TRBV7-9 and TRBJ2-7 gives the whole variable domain DTGVSQNPRHKITKRGQNVTFRCDPISEHNRLYWYRQTLGQGPEFLTYFQNEAQLEKSRLLSDRFSAERPKGSFSTLEIQRTEQGDSAMYLCASSFRNRAYEQYFGPGTRLTVT.

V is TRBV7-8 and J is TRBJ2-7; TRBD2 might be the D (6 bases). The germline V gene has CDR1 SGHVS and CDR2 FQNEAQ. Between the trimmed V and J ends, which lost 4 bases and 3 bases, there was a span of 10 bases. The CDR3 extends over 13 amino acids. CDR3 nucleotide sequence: TGTGCCAGCAGCTCCCTGGGAGGCTACGAGCAGTACTTC. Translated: CASSSLGGYEQYF.

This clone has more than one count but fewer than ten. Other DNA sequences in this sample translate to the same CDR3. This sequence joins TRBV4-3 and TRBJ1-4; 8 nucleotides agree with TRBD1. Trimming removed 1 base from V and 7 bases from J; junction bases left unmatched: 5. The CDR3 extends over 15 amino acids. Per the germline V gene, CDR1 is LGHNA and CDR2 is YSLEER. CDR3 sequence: CASSQGTGGGEKLFF. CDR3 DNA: TGCGCCAGCAGCCAAGGAACAGGGGGGGGTGAAAAACTGTTTTTT.

The DNA of the CDR3 is TGTGCCAGCAGCCAAGCTAGGACAGGGCCCAATCAGCCCCAGCATTTT. Protein product: CASSQARTGPNQPQHF. V gene TRBV4-2 combines with J gene TRBJ1-5, with 8 bases lining up with TRBD1. CDR1 is LGHNA, CDR2 YNFKEQ, per germline. This CDR3 spans 16 amino acids. Trimming removed 1 base from V and 3 bases from J; junction bases left unmatched: 5.

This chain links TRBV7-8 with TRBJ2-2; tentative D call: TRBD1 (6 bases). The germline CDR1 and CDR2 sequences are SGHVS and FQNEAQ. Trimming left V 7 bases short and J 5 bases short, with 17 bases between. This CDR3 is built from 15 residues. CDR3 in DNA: TGTGCCAGCACCAAAGGTGACAGGCGGACCGGGGAGCTGTTTTTT. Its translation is CASTKGDRRTGELFF.

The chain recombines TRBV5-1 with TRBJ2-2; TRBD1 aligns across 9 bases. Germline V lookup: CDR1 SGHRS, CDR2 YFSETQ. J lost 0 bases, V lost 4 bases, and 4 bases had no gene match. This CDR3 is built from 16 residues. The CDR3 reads CASSPRQGANTGELFF. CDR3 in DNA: TGCGCCAGCAGCCCTCGACAGGGGGCGAACACCGGGGAGCTGTTTTTT.

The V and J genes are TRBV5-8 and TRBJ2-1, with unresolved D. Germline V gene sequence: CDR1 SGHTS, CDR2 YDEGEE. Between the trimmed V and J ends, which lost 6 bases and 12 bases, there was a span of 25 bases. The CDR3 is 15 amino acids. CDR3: CASTPGVAPAPLQFF. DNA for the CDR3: TGTGCCAGCACCCCTGGAGTGGCCCCCGCACCTTTGCAGTTCTTC.

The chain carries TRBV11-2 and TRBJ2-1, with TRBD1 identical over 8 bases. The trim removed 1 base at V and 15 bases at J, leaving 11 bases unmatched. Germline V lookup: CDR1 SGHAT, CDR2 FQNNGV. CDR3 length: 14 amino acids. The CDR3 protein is CASSLAGGAPWGFF. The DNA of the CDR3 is TGTGCCAGCAGCTTAGCAGGGGGCGCCCCCTGGGGGTTCTTC.

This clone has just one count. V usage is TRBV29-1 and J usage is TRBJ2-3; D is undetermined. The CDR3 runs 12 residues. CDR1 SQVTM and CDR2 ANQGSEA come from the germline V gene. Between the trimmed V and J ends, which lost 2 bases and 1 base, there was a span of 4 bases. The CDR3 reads CSVERGTDTQYF. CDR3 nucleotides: TGCAGCGTTGAACGAGGCACAGATACGCAGTATTTT.

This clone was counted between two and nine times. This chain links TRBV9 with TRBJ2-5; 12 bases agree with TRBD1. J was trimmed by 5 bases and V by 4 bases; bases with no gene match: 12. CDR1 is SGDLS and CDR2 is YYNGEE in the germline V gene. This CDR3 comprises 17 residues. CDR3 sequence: CASSITGTGGTGETQYF. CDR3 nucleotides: TGTGCCAGCAGCATAACCGGGACAGGGGGCACGGGGGAGACCCAGTACTTC.

The CDR3 DNA is TGTGCCAGCAGCTTCGGGACTCTCACAGATACGCAGTATTTT. Translated: CASSFGTLTDTQYF. The gene calls are TRBV7-2 and TRBJ2-3, with TRBD2 as a possible D gene (6 bases). V dropped 3 bases and J dropped 2 bases, with 9 bases sitting between them. Per germline, CDR1 SGHTA and CDR2 FQGNSA. The CDR3 is made up of 14 amino acids.

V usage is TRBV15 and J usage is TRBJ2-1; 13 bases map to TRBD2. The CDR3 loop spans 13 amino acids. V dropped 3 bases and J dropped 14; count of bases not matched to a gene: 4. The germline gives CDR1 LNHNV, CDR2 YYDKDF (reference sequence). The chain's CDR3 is CATSRRTSGSKFF. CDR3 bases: TGTGCCACCAGCAGGAGGACTAGCGGGAGTAAGTTCTTC.

The CDR3 loop reads CASSLGVGATTNEKLFF. The DNA of the CDR3 is TGCGCCAGCAGCTTGGGCGTTGGTGCGACAACTAATGAAAAACTGTTTTTT. This rearrangement joins TRBV5-1 to TRBJ1-4; D is unclear. V lost 0 bases, J lost 0 bases, and 12 bases lay in between. CDR1 is SGHRS and CDR2 is YFSETQ in the germline V gene. The CDR3 has 17 residues.